The subject of this entry is one T cell receptor beta chain. Its target is not known. Researchers tagged individual cDNA molecules with unique molecular identifiers. MiXCR, run by TCRdb on the 5' RACE reads, gives a single entry per CDR3 protein. The sample carries about 46,000 distinct CDR3 sequences, less than 6.5% recorded once. The record originates from a study of early T cells in non-severe SARS-CoV-2 infection. Study-level background: RNA in bulk from unsorted whole blood was sequenced, and chains were unpaired. Findings of the study overall: There was a bias toward anti-spike CD8 responses in VDJdb matching, which missed private and CD4 specificities.

This TCR was recovered from an adult who was a healthcare worker with PCR-confirmed SARS-CoV-2 infection or an uninfected control (not recorded which). Material: whole blood, obtained at baseline.

CDR3 coding DNA: TGTGCCAGCTCGGGCGGGAGCGGGTACAATGAGCAGTTCTTC. This sequence encodes CASSGGSGYNEQFF. The rearrangement links TRBV12-3 or TRBV12-4 to TRBJ2-1, with TRBD2 matching over 7 bases. The ends lost 8 bases at V and 4 bases at J; junction bases unmatched: 8. The CDR3 is 14 residues long.